The clone carrying this T cell receptor (beta chain) was recorded only once. These data originate in a study of blood T cell repertoires in COVID-19. As for the study in general: Italy, Spain and the United States were the sources of the convalescent and acute COVID-19 samples. PBMCs, B-cell-depleted T cells, or T cells were the source of the cDNA or gDNA that made up the material.

The CDR3 totals 13 residues. V was trimmed by 7 bases and J by 7 bases, leaving 14 bases between them. In germline, CDR1 is MNHEY, CDR2 SVGAGI. In the authors' methods: Amplifying reference gene primers gave estimates of nucleated cell counts. Assay: immunoSEQ multiplex PCR; the TCRdb copy retains only in-frame clones and omits some. V, J and clone size are those of that table, while D and trimming were read from the DNA. The data contain under 500,000 clones, 75% to 90% of them singletons. Sequencing was done on a sample of peripheral blood. The chain links TRBV6-5 to TRBJ1-3; D is possibly TRBD1 (6 bases). The receptor was derived from a woman under 40 with acute or convalescent COVID-19. The CDR3 spells CASTGTSSNTIYF. CDR3 sequence (DNA): TGTGCCAGCACTGGGACATCGTCGAACACCATATATTTT.